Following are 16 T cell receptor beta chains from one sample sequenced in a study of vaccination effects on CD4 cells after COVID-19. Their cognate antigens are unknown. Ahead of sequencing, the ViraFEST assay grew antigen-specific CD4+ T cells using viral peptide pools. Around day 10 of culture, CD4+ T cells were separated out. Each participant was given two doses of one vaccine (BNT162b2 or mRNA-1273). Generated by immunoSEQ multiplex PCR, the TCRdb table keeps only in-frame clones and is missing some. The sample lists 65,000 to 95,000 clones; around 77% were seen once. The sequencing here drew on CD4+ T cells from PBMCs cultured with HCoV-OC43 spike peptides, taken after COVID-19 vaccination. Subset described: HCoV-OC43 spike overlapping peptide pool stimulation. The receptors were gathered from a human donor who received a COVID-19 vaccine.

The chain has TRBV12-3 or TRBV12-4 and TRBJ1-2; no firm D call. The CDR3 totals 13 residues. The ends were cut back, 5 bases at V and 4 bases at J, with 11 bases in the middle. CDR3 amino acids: CASSRAGSYGYTF. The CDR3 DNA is TGTGCCAGCAGTAGAGCCGGGAGCTATGGCTACACCTTC.

The CDR3 nucleotides read TGTGCCAGCAGCTTCATTGGAGAGACCCAGTACTTC. It is translated as CASSFIGETQYF. The chain has TRBV5-4 and TRBJ2-5; D not certain. Germline V gene data show CDR1 as SGHNT and CDR2 as YYREEE (reference sequence). The CDR3 has 12 amino acids. Trimming removed 2 bases at V and 4 bases at J, with 6 bases between.

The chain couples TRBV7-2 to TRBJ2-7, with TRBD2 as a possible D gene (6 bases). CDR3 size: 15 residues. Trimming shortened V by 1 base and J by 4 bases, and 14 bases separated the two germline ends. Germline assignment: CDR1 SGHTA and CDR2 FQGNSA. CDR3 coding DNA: TGTGCCAGCAGCTTAGGGGGGGTAGGGGTTTACGAGCAGTACGTC. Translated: CASSLGGVGVYEQYV.

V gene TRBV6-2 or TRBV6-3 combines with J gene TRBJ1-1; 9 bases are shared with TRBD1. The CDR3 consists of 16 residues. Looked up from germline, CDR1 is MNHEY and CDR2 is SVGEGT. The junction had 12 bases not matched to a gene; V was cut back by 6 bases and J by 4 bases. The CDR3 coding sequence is TGTGCCAGCAGCTCCAGGCATACAGGGGGCGTCACTGAAGCTTTCTTT. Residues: CASSSRHTGGVTEAFF.

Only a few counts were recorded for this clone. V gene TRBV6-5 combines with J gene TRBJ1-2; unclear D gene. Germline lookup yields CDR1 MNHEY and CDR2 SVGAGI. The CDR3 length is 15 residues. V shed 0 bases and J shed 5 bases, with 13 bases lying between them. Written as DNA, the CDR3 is TGTGCCAGCAGTTACTCGAGCGCGGCCAGATATGGCTACACCTTC. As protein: CASSYSSAARYGYTF.

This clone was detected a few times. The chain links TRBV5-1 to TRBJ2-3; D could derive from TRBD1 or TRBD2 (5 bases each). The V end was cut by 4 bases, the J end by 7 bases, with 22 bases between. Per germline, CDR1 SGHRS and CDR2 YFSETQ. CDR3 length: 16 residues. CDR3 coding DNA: TGCGCCAGCAGCAGGGGAGCAGGCTTCGCCGGTTATACGCAGTATTTT. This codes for CASSRGAGFAGYTQYF.

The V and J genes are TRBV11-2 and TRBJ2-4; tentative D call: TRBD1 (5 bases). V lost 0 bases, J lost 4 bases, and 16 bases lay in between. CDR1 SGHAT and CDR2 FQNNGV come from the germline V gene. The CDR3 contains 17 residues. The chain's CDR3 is CASSLDHQGYLKNIQYF. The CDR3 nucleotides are TGTGCCAGCAGCTTAGATCACCAGGGTTATTTAAAAAACATTCAGTACTTC.

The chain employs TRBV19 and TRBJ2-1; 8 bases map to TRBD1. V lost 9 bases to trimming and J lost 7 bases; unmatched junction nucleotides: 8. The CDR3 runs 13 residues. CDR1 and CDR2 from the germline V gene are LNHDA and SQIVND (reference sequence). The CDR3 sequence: CARPGQGENEQFF. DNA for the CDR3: TGTGCCAGACCCGGACAGGGTGAGAATGAGCAGTTCTTC.

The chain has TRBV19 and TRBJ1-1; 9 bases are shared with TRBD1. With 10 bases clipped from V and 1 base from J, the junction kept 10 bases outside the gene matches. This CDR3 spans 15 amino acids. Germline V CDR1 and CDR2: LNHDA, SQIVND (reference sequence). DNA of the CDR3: TGTGCCACCCGCCAACAGGGGGCCCCGAACACTGAAGCTTTCTTT. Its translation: CATRQQGAPNTEAFF.

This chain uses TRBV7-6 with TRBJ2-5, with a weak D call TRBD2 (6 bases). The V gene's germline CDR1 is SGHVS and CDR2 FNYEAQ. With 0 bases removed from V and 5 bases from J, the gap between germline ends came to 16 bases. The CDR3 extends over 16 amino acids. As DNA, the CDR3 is TGTGCCAGCAGCTTAGCGGGTCGGGGGTCGTGGGAGACCCAGTACTTC. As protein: CASSLAGRGSWETQYF.

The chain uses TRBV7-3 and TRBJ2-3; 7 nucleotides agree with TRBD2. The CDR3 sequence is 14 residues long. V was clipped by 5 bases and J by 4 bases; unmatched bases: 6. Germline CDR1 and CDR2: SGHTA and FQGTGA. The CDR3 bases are TGTGCCAGCAGCAGAGGACTAGGGCCAGATACGCAGTATTTT. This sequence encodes CASSRGLGPDTQYF.

The CDR3 DNA follows: TGTGCCAGCAGTGTCACAGGGGTCTTCGGGAATTCACCCCTCCACTTT. The encoded protein is CASSVTGVFGNSPLHF. The chain couples TRBV6-1 to TRBJ1-6; 7 bases are shared with TRBD1. CDR1 is MNHNS, CDR2 SASEGT, per germline. The CDR3 has 16 amino acids. Unmatched junction bases numbered 10, after V lost 4 bases and J lost 7 bases.

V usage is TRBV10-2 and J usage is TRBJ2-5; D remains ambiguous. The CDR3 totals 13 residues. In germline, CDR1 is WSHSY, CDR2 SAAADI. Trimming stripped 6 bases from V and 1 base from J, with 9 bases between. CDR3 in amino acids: CASSADGQETQYF. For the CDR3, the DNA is TGCGCCAGCAGCGCGGACGGCCAAGAGACCCAGTACTTC.

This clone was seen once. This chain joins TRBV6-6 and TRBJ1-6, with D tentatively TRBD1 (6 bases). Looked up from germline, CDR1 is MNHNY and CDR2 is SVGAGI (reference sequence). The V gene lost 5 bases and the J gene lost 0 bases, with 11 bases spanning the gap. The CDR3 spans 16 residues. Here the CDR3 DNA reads TGTGCCAGCAGTCCCGTCAGGGGCTCCTATAATTCACCCCTCCACTTT. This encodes CASSPVRGSYNSPLHF.

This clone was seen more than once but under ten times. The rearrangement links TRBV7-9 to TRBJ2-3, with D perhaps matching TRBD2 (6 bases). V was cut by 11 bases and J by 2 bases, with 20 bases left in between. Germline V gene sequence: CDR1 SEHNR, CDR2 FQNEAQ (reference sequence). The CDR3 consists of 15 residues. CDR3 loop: CAGVQAGGYTDTQYF. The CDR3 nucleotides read TGTGCCGGAGTTCAGGCCGGGGGATACACAGATACGCAGTATTTT. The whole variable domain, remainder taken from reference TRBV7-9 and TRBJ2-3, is DTGVSQNPRHKITKRGQNVTFRCDPISEHNRLYWYRQTLGQGPEFLTYFQNEAQLEKSRLLSDRFSAERPKGSFSTLEIQRTEQGDSAMYLCAGVQAGGYTDTQYFGPGTRLTVL.

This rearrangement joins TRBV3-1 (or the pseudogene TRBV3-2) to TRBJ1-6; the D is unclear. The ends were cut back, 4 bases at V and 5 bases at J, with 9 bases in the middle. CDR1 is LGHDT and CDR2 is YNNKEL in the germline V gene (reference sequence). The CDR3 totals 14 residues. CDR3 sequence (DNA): TGTGCCAGCAGCCGCCTGAGGGATAATTCACCCCTCCACTTT. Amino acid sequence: CASSRLRDNSPLHF.